This record looks at one T cell receptor (beta chain) sequence and its context. The sample is drawn from a study of PD-1 and CTLA-4 blockade in melanoma. TCRdb keeps only in-frame clones here, not all; method: immunoSEQ multiplex PCR. The sample consists of 25,000 to 30,000 clones, roughly 89% of them appearing once. Germline V lookup: CDR1 LNHDA, CDR2 SQIVND (reference sequence). V was pared by 2 bases and J by 3 bases, with 5 bases between. The CDR3 sequence is 13 residues long. V usage is TRBV19 and J usage is TRBJ2-1; D uncertain. The sequence was collected from a human donor with melanoma. The material was CD8+ T cells from peripheral blood, obtained before anti-PD-1 treatment. The chain's CDR3 is CASSIRSYNEQFF. The CDR3 nucleotides are TGTGCCAGTAGTATACGTAGCTACAATGAGCAGTTCTTC.